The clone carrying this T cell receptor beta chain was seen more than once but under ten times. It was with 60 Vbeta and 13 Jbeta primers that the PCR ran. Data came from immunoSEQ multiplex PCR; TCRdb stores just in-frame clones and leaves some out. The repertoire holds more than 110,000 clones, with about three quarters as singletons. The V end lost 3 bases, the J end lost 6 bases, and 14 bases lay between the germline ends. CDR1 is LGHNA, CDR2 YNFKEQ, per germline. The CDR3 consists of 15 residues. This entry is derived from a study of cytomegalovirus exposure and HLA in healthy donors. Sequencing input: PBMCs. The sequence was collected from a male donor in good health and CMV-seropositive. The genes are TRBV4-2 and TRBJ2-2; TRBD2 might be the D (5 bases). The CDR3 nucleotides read TGTGCCAGCAGCCAGTCTAATAGCGTGTCCGGGGAGCTGTTTTTT. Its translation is CASSQSNSVSGELFF.